This T cell receptor beta chain was recorded in a study of blood T cell repertoires in COVID-19. Sequencing used immunoSEQ multiplex PCR; TCRdb keeps in-frame clones, though not all of them. The sample lists around 150,000 clones, 92% seen once, with about 4.8% in the top ten. The germline V and J ends were trimmed by 5 bases and 3 bases, with 23 bases remaining between them. In germline, CDR1 is SGHVS, CDR2 FNYEAQ. This CDR3 is 17 amino acids long. Sample: peripheral blood. This rearrangement joins TRBV7-6 to TRBJ2-7; D may be TRBD1 (8 bases). The clonotype was recovered from a man younger than 45 with COVID-19, enrolled during active disease. In DNA form, the CDR3 reads TGTGCCAGCAGCCCCCAGGGGGGGACAGGATCGATCTACGAGCAGTACTTC. It encodes CASSPQGGTGSIYEQYF.